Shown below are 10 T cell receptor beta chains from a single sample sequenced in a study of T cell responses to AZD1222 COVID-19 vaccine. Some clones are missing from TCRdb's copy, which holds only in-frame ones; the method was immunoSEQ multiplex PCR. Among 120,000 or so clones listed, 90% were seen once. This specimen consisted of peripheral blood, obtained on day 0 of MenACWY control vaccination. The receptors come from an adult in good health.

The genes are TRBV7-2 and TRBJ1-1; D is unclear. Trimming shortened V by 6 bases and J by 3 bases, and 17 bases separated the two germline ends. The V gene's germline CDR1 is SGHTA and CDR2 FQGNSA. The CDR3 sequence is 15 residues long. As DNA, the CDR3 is TGTGCCAGCAGGGACGGACCACAAGGAGACACTGAAGCTTTCTTT. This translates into CASRDGPQGDTEAFF.

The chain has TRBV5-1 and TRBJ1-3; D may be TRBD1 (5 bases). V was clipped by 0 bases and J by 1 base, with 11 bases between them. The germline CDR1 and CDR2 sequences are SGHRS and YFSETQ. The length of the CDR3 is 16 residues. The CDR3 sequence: CASSLVWSGSGNTIYF. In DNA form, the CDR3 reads TGCGCCAGCAGCTTGGTGTGGTCAGGGTCTGGAAACACCATATATTTT.

CDR3 in DNA: TGTGCCAGCTCACTGATTGAGGCAGCCAAAAACATTCAGTACTTC. Translating gives CASSLIEAAKNIQYF. The rearrangement links TRBV18 to TRBJ2-4; D call uncertain. CDR1 and CDR2 from the germline V gene are KGHSH and LQKENI. The CDR3 runs 15 residues. Trimming removed 4 bases at V and 0 bases at J, with 10 bases between.

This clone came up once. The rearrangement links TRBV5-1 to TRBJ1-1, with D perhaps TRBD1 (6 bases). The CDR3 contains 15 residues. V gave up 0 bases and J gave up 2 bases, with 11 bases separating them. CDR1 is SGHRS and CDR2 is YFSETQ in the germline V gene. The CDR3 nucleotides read TGCGCCAGCAGCTTGGTTGCAGGGGCCAACACTGAAGCTTTCTTT. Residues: CASSLVAGANTEAFF.

The CDR3 bases are TGTGCCAGCAGCTCCCGACTACCCCCATACGAGCAGTACTTC. It yields the protein CASSSRLPPYEQYF. V is TRBV3-1 (or the pseudogene TRBV3-2) and J is TRBJ2-7; a possible D gene is TRBD2 (5 bases). Germline lookup yields CDR1 LGHDT and CDR2 YNNKEL (reference sequence). V lost 5 bases and J lost 4, with 15 bases in between. The CDR3 sequence is 14 residues long.

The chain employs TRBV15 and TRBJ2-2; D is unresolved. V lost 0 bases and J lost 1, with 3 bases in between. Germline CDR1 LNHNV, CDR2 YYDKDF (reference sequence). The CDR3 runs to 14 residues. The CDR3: CATSRDLNTGELFF. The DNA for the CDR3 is TGTGCCACCAGCAGAGACCTGAACACCGGGGAGCTGTTTTTT.

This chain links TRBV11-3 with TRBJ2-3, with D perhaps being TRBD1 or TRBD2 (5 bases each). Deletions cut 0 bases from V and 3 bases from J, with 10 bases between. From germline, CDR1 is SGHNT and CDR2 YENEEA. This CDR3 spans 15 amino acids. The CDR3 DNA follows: TGTGCCAGCAGCTTAGAGGGGGACCGAACAGATACGCAGTATTTT. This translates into CASSLEGDRTDTQYF.

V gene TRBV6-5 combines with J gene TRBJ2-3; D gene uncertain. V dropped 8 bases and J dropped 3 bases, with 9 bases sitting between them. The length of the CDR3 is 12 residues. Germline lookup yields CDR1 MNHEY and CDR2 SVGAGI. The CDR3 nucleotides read TGTGCCAGCCCCGAACAGACAGATACGCAGTATTTT. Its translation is CASPEQTDTQYF.

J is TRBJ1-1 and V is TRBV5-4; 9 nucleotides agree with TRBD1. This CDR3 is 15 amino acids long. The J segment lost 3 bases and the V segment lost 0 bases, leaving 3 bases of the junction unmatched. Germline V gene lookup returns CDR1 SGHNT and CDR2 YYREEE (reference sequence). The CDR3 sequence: CASSLDRGQDTEAFF. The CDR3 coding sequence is TGTGCCAGCAGCTTGGACAGGGGGCAGGACACTGAAGCTTTCTTT.

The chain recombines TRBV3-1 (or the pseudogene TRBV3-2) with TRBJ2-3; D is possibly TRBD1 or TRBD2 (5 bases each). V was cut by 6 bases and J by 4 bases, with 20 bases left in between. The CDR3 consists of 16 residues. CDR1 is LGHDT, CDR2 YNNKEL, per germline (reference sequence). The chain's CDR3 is CASSLGPSRSADTQYF. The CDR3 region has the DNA TGTGCCAGCAGTCTGGGACCCTCGAGATCGGCAGATACGCAGTATTTT.